The next 20 T cell receptor beta chains were all read from a single sample in a study of shared T cell receptors in the human thymus (dated by TCRdb to about 2021). The library was built by means of the immunoSEQ multiplex PCR assay. Not all clones reach the TCRdb copy of this immuneACCESS table, which keeps in-frame sequences only. Checked studies attribute under half of the gap to unresolved V genes and leave the rest unexplained. This sample has hundreds of thousands of clones in its table, and 87% of those were observed once. The top ten constitute 0.0094% of the sample. These data were also filed under a second study, of human thymus T cells.

The sample taken for sequencing was thymocytes. The source of these receptors is a boy less than two years old with a congenital heart defect. Donor details come from another sample of the same person, matched by shared clones.

The chain uses TRBV4-3 and TRBJ2-3; 7 bases are a match to TRBD2. The CDR3 has 16 residues. Losses at the gene ends were 0 bases for V and 2 bases for J; bases not matched to a gene: 5. CDR1 LGHNA and CDR2 YSLEER come from the germline V gene. In DNA, the CDR3 is TGCGCCAGCAGCCAAGATGGCGGGGGACTCACAGATACGCAGTATTTT. This gives the protein CASSQDGGGLTDTQYF.

The rearrangement joins TRBV4-3 to TRBJ1-2, with 8 bases matching TRBD1. Per germline, CDR1 LGHNA and CDR2 YSLEER. V shed 4 bases, J shed 2 bases, and the junction held 6 bases outside the gene matches. This CDR3 region has 15 residues. CDR3 coding DNA: TGCGCCAGCAGCCCGCGGGACAGGCTAAACTATGGCTACACCTTC. Translating it yields CASSPRDRLNYGYTF.

The chain is built from TRBV19 and TRBJ1-5, with 8 bases lining up with TRBD1. The CDR3 has 14 residues. Germline V gives CDR1 LNHDA, CDR2 SQIVND (reference sequence). Germline trimming cut 5 bases from V and 2 bases from J; bases unmatched to any gene: 2. In DNA form, the CDR3 reads TGTGCCAGTAGTTCGGACAGGGGCAATCAGCCCCAGCATTTT. It codes for CASSSDRGNQPQHF.

The rearrangement uses TRBV28 and TRBJ1-2; D might be TRBD1 (6 bases). Trimming stripped 7 bases from V and 3 bases from J, with 15 bases between. In germline, CDR1 is MDHEN, CDR2 SYDVKM. The CDR3 spans 14 residues. The CDR3 coding sequence is TGTGCCAGCAAGTCCGGGGGGCGGGACTATGGCTACACCTTC. It specifies CASKSGGRDYGYTF.

V usage is TRBV19 and J usage is TRBJ2-3, with D tentatively TRBD2 (6 bases). The CDR3 contains 15 residues. CDR1 is LNHDA and CDR2 is SQIVND in the germline V gene (reference sequence). The V end was cut by 4 bases, the J end by 0 bases, with 11 bases between. This CDR3 is CASSNGEDSTDTQYF. The CDR3 DNA is TGTGCCAGTAGTAACGGGGAGGATAGCACAGATACGCAGTATTTT.

This clone occurred once. This sequence joins TRBV5-6 and TRBJ2-6; D is uncertain. CDR1 is SGHDT, CDR2 YYEEEE, per germline. The germline V and J ends were trimmed by 0 bases and 1 base, with 17 bases remaining between them. The CDR3 extends over 19 amino acids. This CDR3 is CASSLVFTLCPSGANVLTF. The CDR3 coding sequence is TGTGCCAGCAGCTTGGTTTTCACCCTATGTCCTTCTGGGGCCAACGTCCTGACTTTC.

J is TRBJ2-1 and V is TRBV28, with TRBD2 matching 7 bases. CDR3 length: 17 residues. CDR1 and CDR2 (germline): MDHEN, SYDVKM. After removal of 1 base from V and 5 bases from J, the junction contained 11 bases not matched to a gene. In DNA, the CDR3 is TGTGCCAGCAGTTTATTTTCTCTCGCGGGAGACGACAATGAGCAGTTCTTC. Protein: CASSLFSLAGDDNEQFF.

This chain joins TRBV25-1 and TRBJ2-5, with 9 bases aligning to TRBD1. Losses at the gene ends were 4 bases for V and 4 bases for J; bases not matched to a gene: 7. Germline V gene data show CDR1 as MGHDK and CDR2 as SYGVNS. The CDR3 runs to 15 residues. CDR3 sequence reads: CASSGWTGVGETQYF. The CDR3 DNA reads as TGTGCCAGCAGTGGCTGGACAGGGGTCGGAGAGACCCAGTACTTC.

V gene TRBV4-2 combines with J gene TRBJ1-2; the match to TRBD1 covers 8 bases. V shed 4 bases, J shed 6 bases, and the junction held 19 bases outside the gene matches. The CDR3 runs 18 residues. Germline V gives CDR1 LGHNA, CDR2 YNFKEQ. DNA of the CDR3: TGTGCCAGCAGCCCACTAATAATCCCCTCCGGACAGGGTAATGGCTACACCTTC. This codes for CASSPLIIPSGQGNGYTF.

This chain links TRBV19 with TRBJ2-2; D remains ambiguous. V lost 11 bases, J lost 0 bases, and 7 bases lay in between. The germline V gene has CDR1 LNHDA and CDR2 SQIVND (reference sequence). The CDR3 runs 12 residues. The CDR3, as DNA: TGTGCCCTAAGTGCGAACACCGGGGAGCTGTTTTTT. Its protein is CALSANTGELFF.

The chain links TRBV4-2 to TRBJ2-7; D perhaps matches TRBD2 (6 bases). CDR3 length: 15 amino acids. Germline assignment: CDR1 LGHNA and CDR2 YNFKEQ. V lost 0 bases and J lost 7, with 16 bases in between. Here the CDR3 DNA reads TGTGCCAGCAGCCAAGATGGGGTTCTAGCGTCAGAGCAGTACTTC. It yields the protein CASSQDGVLASEQYF.

The chain carries TRBV19 and TRBJ2-4, with 9 nucleotides matching TRBD2. Germline V gene lookup returns CDR1 LNHDA and CDR2 SQIVND (reference sequence). J was trimmed by 1 base and V by 1 base; bases with no gene match: 2. The CDR3 spans 16 residues. The CDR3 spells CASSIVLAGAKNIQYF. CDR3 bases: TGTGCCAGTAGTATAGTACTAGCGGGCGCCAAAAACATTCAGTACTTC.

This sequence joins TRBV4-3 and TRBJ2-7; the match to TRBD2 covers 7 bases. This CDR3 spans 15 amino acids. Germline V gene sequence: CDR1 LGHNA, CDR2 YSLEER. Trimming took 0 bases from V and 4 from J; bases not matched to a gene: 6. The CDR3 region is CASSQEAGRGYEQYF. The CDR3 coding sequence is TGCGCCAGCAGCCAAGAAGCAGGGAGGGGTTACGAGCAGTACTTC.

This sequence joins TRBV7-8 and TRBJ1-1; D remains ambiguous. The CDR3 is 13 amino acids. Germline V gene data show CDR1 as SGHVS and CDR2 as FQNEAQ. The V end lost 5 bases, the J end lost 11 bases, and 18 bases lay between the germline ends. The CDR3 here is CASSDFSFPVAFF. For the CDR3, the DNA is TGTGCCAGCAGCGACTTCTCTTTCCCGGTGGCTTTCTTT.

The rearrangement links TRBV27 to TRBJ1-4; unclear D gene. The CDR3 covers 16 residues. The ends were cut back, 3 bases at V and 8 bases at J, with 19 bases in the middle. The germline V gene has CDR1 MNHEY and CDR2 SMNVEV (reference sequence). For the CDR3, the DNA is TGTGCCAGCAGTTTCCTCCGCCGCGGCAAGAAGGAAAAACTGTTTTTT. This translates into CASSFLRRGKKEKLFF.

J is TRBJ2-4 and V is TRBV5-6; 8 bases map to TRBD1. The CDR3 loop spans 16 amino acids. Germline CDR1 and CDR2: SGHDT and YYEEEE. V was clipped by 5 bases and J by 7 bases; unmatched bases: 14. CDR3 region: CASSKAGGSIPNIQYF. In DNA, the CDR3 is TGTGCCAGCAGTAAAGCAGGGGGCTCAATCCCGAACATTCAGTACTTC.

The chain joins TRBV5-1 to TRBJ2-7; 8 bases match TRBD1. The junction had 6 bases not matched to a gene; V was cut back by 2 bases and J by 5 bases. This CDR3 is built from 14 residues. Germline V lookup: CDR1 SGHRS, CDR2 YFSETQ. The CDR3 nucleotides read TGCGCCAGCAGCTTAGTACAGGGGGAGGACGAGCAGTACTTC. As protein: CASSLVQGEDEQYF. Variable domain in full (rest from reference TRBV5-1 and TRBJ2-7): KAGVTQTPRYLIKTRGQQVTLSCSPISGHRSVSWYQQTPGQGLQFLFEYFSETQRNKGNFPGRFSGRQFSNSRSEMNVSTLELGDSALYLCASSLVQGEDEQYFGPGTRLTVT.

The J gene is TRBJ2-3, the V gene TRBV14; TRBD1 might be the D (6 bases). V lost 4 bases and J 2 bases, leaving 19 bases between the germline ends. The CDR3 has 17 residues. Looked up from germline, CDR1 is SGHDN and CDR2 is FVKESK. CDR3 amino acids: CASSPPKTGLTTDTQYF. For the CDR3, the DNA is TGTGCCAGCAGCCCCCCGAAGACAGGTCTTACCACAGATACGCAGTATTTT.

This chain uses TRBV5-4 with TRBJ2-5; D is possibly TRBD2 (5 bases). This CDR3 contains 13 residues. Trimming removed 4 bases from V and 4 bases from J, with 11 bases in between. Germline V gene sequence: CDR1 SGHNT, CDR2 YYREEE (reference sequence). The CDR3 is CASSPEAGETQYF. The CDR3 DNA reads TGTGCCAGCAGCCCGGAGGCGGGAGAGACCCAGTACTTC.

The sample holds a few counts of this clone. The chain joins TRBV12-5 to TRBJ2-3, with TRBD1 identical over 7 bases. The germline gives CDR1 LGHNT, CDR2 FRNRAP. The CDR3 extends over 17 amino acids. V gave up 4 bases and J gave up 3 bases; unmatched junction bases: 13. The chain's CDR3 is CASGSAEGQRWTDTQYF. CDR3 bases: TGTGCTAGTGGTTCGGCCGAGGGACAGCGATGGACAGATACGCAGTATTTT.